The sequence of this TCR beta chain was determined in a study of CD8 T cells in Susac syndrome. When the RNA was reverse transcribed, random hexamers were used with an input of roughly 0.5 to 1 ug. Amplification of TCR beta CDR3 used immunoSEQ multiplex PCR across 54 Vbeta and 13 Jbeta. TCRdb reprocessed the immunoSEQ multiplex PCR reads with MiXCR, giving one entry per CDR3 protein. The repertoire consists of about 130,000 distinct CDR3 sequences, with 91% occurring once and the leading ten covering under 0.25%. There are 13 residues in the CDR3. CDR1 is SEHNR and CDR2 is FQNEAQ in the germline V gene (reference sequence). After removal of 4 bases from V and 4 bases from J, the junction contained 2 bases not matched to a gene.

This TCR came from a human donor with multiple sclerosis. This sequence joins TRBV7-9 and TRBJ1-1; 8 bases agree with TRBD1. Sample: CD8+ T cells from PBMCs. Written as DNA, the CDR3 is TGTGCCAGCAGCTGGACAGGGACCACTGAAGCTTTCTTT. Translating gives CASSWTGTTEAFF.